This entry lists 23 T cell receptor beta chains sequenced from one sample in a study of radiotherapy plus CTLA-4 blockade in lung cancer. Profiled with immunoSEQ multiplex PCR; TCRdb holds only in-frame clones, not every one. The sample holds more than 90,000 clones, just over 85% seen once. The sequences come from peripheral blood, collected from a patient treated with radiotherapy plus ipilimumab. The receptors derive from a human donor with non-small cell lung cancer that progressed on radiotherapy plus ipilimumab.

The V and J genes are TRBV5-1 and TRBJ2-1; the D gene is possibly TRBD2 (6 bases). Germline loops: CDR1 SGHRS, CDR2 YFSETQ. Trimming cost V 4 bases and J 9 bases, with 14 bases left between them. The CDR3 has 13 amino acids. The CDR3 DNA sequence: TGCGCCAGCAGCGTCCGGACTAACATTGAGCAGTTCTTC. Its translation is CASSVRTNIEQFF. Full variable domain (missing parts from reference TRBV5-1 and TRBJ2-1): KAGVTQTPRYLIKTRGQQVTLSCSPISGHRSVSWYQQTPGQGLQFLFEYFSETQRNKGNFPGRFSGRQFSNSRSEMNVSTLELGDSALYLCASSVRTNIEQFFGPGTRLTVL.

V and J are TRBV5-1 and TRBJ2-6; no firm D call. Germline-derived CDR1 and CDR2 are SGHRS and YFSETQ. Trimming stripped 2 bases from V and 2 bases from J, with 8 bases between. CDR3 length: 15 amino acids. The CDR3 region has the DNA TGCGCCAGCAGCTTCGAGGCTCCTGGGGCCAACGTCCTGACTTTC. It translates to CASSFEAPGANVLTF.

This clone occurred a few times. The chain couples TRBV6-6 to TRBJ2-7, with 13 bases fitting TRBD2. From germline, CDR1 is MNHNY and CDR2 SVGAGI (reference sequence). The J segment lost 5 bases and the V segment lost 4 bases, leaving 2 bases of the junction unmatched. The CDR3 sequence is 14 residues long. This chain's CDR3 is CASSWTSGSDEQYF. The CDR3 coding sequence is TGTGCCAGCAGTTGGACTAGCGGGAGCGACGAGCAGTACTTC.

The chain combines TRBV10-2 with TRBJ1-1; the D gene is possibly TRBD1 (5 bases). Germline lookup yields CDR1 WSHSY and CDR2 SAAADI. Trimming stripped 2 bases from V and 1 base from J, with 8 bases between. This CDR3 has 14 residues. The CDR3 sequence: CASSEMGGNTEAFF. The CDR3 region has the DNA TGCGCCAGCAGTGAGATGGGGGGGAACACTGAAGCTTTCTTT.

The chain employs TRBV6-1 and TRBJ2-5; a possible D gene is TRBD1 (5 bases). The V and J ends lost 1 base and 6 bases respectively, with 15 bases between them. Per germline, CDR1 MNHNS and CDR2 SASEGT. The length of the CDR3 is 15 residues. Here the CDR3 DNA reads TGTGCCAGCAGTGAAGTTCGACAGATGAGAAAGACCCAGTACTTC. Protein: CASSEVRQMRKTQYF.

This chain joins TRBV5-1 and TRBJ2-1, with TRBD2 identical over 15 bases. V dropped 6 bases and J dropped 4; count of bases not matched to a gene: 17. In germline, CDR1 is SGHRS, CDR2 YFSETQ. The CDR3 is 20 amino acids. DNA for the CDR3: TGCGCCAGCAACTACTTCCCGGGACTAGCGGGAGGTTTCCGTTACAATGAGCAGTTCTTC. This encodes CASNYFPGLAGGFRYNEQFF.

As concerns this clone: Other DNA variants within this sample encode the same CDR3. The CDR3 coding sequence is TGTGCCAGCTCACCTGATACAAACACTGAAGCTTTCTTT. Translating it yields CASSPDTNTEAFF. The chain couples TRBV18 to TRBJ1-1; D unresolved. Trimming removed 3 bases at V and 2 bases at J, with 7 bases between. CDR1 and CDR2 (germline): KGHSH, LQKENI. CDR3 size: 13 residues.

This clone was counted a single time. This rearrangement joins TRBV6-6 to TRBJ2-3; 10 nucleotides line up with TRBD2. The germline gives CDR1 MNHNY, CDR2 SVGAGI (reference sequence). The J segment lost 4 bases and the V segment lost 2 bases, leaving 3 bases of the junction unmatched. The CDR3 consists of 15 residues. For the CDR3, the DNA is TGTGCCAGCAGTTACGGGACTAGCGTCCCAGATACGCAGTATTTT. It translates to CASSYGTSVPDTQYF.

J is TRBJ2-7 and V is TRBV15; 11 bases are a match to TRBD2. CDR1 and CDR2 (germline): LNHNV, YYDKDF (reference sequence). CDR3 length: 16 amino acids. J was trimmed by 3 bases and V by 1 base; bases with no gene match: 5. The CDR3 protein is CATSRATTSGDYEQYF. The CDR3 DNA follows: TGTGCCACCAGCAGAGCCACGACTAGCGGGGACTACGAGCAGTACTTC. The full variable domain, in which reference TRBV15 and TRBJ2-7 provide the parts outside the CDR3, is DAMVIQNPRYQVTQFGKPVTLSCSQTLNHNVMYWYQQKSSQAPKLLFHYYDKDFNNEADTPDNFQSRRPNTSFCFLDIRSPGLGDTAMYLCATSRATTSGDYEQYFGPGTRLTVT.

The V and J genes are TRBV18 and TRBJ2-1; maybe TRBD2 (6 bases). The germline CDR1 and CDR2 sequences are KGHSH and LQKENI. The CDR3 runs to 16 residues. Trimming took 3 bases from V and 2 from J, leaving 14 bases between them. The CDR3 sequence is CASSPGPRRAYNEQFF. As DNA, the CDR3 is TGTGCCAGCTCACCCGGCCCCCGGAGGGCCTACAATGAGCAGTTCTTC.

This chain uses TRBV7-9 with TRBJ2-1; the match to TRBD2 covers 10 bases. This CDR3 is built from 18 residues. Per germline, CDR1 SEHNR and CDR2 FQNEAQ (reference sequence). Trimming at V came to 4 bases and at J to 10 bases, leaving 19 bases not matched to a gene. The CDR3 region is CASSSTESASGGPNEQFF. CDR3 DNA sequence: TGTGCCAGCAGCTCTACGGAGTCGGCTAGCGGGGGTCCTAACGAGCAGTTCTTC.

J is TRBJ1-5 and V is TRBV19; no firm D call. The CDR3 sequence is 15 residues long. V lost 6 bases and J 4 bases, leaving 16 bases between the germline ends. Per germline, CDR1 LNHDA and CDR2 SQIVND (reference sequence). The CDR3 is CASRELYSGNQPQHF. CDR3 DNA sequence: TGTGCCAGTAGAGAGCTCTACTCTGGGAATCAGCCCCAGCATTTT.

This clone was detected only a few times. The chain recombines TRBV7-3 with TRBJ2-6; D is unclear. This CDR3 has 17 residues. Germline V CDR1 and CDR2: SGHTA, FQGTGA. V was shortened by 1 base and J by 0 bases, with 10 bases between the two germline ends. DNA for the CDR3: TGTGCCAGCAGCTTAAAGACTTCCAGCTCTGGGGCCAACGTCCTGACTTTC. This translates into CASSLKTSSSGANVLTF.

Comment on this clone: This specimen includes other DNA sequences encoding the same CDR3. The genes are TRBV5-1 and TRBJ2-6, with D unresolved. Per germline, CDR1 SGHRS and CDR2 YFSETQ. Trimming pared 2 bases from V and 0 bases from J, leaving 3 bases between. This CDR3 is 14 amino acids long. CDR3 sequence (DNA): TGCGCCAGCAGCTTTAGCTCTGGGGCCAACGTCCTGACTTTC. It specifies CASSFSSGANVLTF.

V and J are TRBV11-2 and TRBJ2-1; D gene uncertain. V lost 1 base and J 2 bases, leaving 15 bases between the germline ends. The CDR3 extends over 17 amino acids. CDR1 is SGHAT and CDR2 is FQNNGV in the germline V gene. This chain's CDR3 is CASSLAPGWGPYNEQFF. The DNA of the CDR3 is TGTGCCAGCAGCTTAGCCCCCGGCTGGGGTCCCTACAATGAGCAGTTCTTC. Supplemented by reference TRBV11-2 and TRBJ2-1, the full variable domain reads EAGVAQSPRYKIIEKRQSVAFWCNPISGHATLYWYQQILGQGPKLLIQFQNNGVVDDSQLPKDRFSAERLKGVDSTLKIQPAKLEDSAVYLCASSLAPGWGPYNEQFFGPGTRLTVL.

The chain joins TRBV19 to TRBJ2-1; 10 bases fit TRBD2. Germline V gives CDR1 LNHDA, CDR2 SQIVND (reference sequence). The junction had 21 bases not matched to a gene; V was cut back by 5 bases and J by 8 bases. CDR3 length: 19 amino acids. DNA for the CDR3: TGTGCCAGTAGTTGGGCTAGCGGGAGCCACGTCCTAAAAGGCGATGAGCAGTTCTTC. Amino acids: CASSWASGSHVLKGDEQFF.

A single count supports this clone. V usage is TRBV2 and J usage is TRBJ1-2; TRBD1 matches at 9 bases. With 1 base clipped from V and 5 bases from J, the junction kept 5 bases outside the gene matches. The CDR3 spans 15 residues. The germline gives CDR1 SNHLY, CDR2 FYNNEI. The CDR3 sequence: CASSEGWDRVYGYTF. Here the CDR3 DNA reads TGTGCCAGCAGTGAAGGTTGGGACAGGGTTTATGGCTACACCTTC.

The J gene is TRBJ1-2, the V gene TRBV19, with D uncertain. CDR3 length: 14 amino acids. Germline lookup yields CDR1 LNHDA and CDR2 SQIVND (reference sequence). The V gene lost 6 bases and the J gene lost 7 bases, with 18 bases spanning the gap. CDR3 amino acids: CASRPGLEKLGYTF. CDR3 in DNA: TGTGCCAGTAGGCCGGGATTGGAGAAGCTTGGCTACACCTTC.

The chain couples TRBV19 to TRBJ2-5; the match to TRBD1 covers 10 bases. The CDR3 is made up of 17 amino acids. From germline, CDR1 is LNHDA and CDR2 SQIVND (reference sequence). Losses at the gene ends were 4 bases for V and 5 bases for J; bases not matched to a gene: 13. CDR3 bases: TGTGCCAGTAGTAGGGGGCGACAGGGGGCGCGATTCGAGACCCAGTACTTC. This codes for CASSRGRQGARFETQYF.

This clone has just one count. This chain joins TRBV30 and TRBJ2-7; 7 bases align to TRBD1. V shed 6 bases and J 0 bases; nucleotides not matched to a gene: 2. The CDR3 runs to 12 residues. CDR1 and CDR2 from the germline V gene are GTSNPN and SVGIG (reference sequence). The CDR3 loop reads CACRQGSYEQYF. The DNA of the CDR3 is TGTGCCTGTCGACAGGGCTCCTACGAGCAGTACTTC.

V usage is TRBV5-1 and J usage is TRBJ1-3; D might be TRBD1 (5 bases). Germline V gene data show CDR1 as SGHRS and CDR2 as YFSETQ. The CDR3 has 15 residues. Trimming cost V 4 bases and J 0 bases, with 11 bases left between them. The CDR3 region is CASSTGGNSGNTIYF. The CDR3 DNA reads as TGCGCCAGCAGCACCGGGGGAAACTCTGGAAACACCATATATTTT.

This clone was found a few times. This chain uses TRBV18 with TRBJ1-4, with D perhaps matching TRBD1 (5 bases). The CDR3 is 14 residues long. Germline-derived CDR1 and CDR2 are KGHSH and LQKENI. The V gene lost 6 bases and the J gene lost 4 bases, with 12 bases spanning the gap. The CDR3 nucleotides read TGTGCCAGCTCCCTCGGGGGGAATAATGAAAAACTGTTTTTT. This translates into CASSLGGNNEKLFF.

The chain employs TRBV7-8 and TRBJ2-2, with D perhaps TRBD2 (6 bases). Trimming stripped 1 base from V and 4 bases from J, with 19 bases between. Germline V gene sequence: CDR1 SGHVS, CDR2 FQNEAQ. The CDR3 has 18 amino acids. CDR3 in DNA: TGTGCCAGCAGCTTAGAACGGCAGGGAGGACGTGGCACCGGGGAGCTGTTTTTT. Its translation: CASSLERQGGRGTGELFF.